Sequencing of this T cell receptor beta chain was carried out in a study of T cell repertoires in cytomegalovirus infection. On the study more broadly: In public TCR beta signatures, there were indications of both CMV infection and matching HLA type.

Each CDR3 protein gets one entry after TCRdb re-called the reads with MiXCR. The sample includes about 250,000 distinct CDR3 sequences, around 6.2% seen only once; the top ten take roughly 6.5%. CDR3 length: 14 residues. Germline loops: CDR1 DFQATT, CDR2 SNEGSKA (reference sequence). This clonotype was counted a single time. At one end the junction does not follow the germline gene, possibly because of a read error. The material sequenced was PBMCs. The clonotype was recovered from a human donor in good health (CMV status not recorded). Some clones in this sample may be carry-over from other donors' samples. The rearrangement joins TRBV20-1 to TRBJ2-7, with TRBD1 identical over 9 bases. Written as DNA, the CDR3 is TGCAGTGCTAGAGGGGGAACAGGGGGCATGGAGCAGTATTTC. Translated: CSARGGTGGMEQYF.